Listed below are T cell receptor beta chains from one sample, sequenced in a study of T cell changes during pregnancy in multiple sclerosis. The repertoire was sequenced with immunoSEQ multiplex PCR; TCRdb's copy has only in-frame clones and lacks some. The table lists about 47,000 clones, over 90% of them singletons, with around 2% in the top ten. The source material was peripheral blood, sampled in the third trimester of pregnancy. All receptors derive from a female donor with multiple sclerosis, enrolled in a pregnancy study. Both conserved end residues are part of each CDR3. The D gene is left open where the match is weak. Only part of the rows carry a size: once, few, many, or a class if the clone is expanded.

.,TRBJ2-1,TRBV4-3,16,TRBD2,CASSRQTSGSYNEQFF,TGCGCCAGCAGCCGCCAGACTAGCGGCTCCTACAATGAGCAGTTCTTC
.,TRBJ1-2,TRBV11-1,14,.,CASSLLRTNYGYTF,TGTGCCAGCAGCTTACTAAGAACTAACTATGGCTACACCTTC
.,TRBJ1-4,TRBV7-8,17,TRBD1,CASSPRDRGLPDEKLFF,TGTGCCAGCAGCCCCCGGGACAGGGGCTTACCGGATGAAAAACTGTTTTTT
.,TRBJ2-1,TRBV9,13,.,CASSTSPSDEQFF,TGTGCCAGCAGCACATCTCCTAGCGATGAGCAGTTCTTC
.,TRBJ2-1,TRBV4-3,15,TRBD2,CASSQDRGLLNEQFF,TGCGCCAGCAGCCAAGATAGGGGACTACTCAATGAGCAGTTCTTC
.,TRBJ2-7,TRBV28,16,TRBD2,CASTSLWGLASYEQYF,TGTGCCAGCACTTCCCTCTGGGGACTAGCGAGTTACGAGCAGTACTTC
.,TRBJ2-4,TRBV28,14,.,CASSATIAKNIQYF,TGTGCCAGCAGTGCGACAATAGCCAAAAACATTCAGTACTTC
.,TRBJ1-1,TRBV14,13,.,CASSQVRQFQAFF,TGTGCCAGCAGCCAAGTAAGACAGTTCCAAGCTTTCTTT
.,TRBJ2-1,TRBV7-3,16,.,CASAPFKSIDGNEQFF,TGTGCCAGCGCTCCTTTCAAGAGTATCGATGGCAATGAGCAGTTCTTC
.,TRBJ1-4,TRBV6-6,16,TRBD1,CASSYPTGRVNEKLFF,TGTGCCAGCAGTTACCCGACAGGGAGAGTCAATGAAAAACTGTTTTTT
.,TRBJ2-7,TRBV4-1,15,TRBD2,CASSPPAGALYEQYF,TGCGCCAGCAGCCCCCCAGCGGGAGCCCTCTACGAGCAGTACTTC
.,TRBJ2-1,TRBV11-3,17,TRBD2,CASSSYGGSNSYNEQFF,TGTGCCAGCAGCTCCTATGGCGGGAGCAACTCCTACAATGAGCAGTTCTTC
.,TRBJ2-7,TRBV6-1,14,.,CASSPRTEAYEQYF,TGTGCCAGCAGTCCAAGGACAGAGGCGTACGAGCAGTACTTC
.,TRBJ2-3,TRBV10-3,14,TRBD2,CATGLAAHTDTQYF,TGTGCCACTGGACTAGCGGCGCACACAGATACGCAGTATTTT
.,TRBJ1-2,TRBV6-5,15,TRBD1,CASSYSRDRSYGYTF,TGTGCCAGCAGTTACTCCCGGGACAGAAGCTATGGCTACACCTTC
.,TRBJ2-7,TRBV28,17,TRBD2,CAGSSPPGTSDSYEQYF,TGTGCCGGCAGTTCACCCCCCGGGACTAGCGACTCCTACGAGCAGTACTTC
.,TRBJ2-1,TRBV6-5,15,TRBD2,CASSSWTSGYNEQFF,TGTGCCAGCAGTTCTTGGACTAGCGGCTACAATGAGCAGTTCTTC
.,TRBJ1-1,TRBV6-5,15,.,CASSYSKRVGTEAFF,TGTGCCAGCAGTTACTCAAAGAGGGTCGGGACTGAAGCTTTCTTT
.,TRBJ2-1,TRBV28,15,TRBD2,CASRSGLAEYNEQFF,TGTGCCAGCAGATCGGGACTAGCGGAGTACAATGAGCAGTTCTTC
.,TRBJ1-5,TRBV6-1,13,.,CASSEPPPRPQHF,TGTGCCAGCAGTGAACCACCCCCGCGGCCCCAGCATTTT
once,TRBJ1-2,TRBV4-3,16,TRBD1,CASSQDPRGHSYGYTF,TGCGCCAGCAGCCAAGATCCCAGGGGGCATAGCTATGGCTACACCTTC
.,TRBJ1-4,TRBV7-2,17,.,CASSSGRGREGGEKLFF,TGTGCCAGCAGCTCCGGGCGGGGCAGGGAGGGAGGGGAAAAACTGTTTTTT
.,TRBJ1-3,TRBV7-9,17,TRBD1,CASSEGQLRLSGNTIYF,TGTGCCAGCAGCGAGGGACAGCTCCGTCTCTCTGGAAACACCATATATTTT
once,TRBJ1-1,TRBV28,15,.,CASVTPGNQGTEAFF,TGTGCCAGCGTCACTCCGGGAAATCAGGGGACTGAAGCTTTCTTT
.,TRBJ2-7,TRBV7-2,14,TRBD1,CASRKGQGPYEQYF,TGTGCCAGCAGGAAAGGACAGGGTCCCTACGAGCAGTACTTC
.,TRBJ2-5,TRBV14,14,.,CASSFRTGGETQYF,TGTGCCAGCAGCTTCCGGACTGGAGGGGAGACCCAGTACTTC
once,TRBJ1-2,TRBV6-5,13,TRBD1,CASSAGQRYGYTF,TGTGCCAGCAGCGCGGGACAGCGCTATGGCTACACCTTC
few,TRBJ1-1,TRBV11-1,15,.,CASSLLPRINTEAFF,TGTGCCAGCAGCTTATTGCCGAGGATAAACACTGAAGCTTTCTTT
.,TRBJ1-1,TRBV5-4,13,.,CASSFSYDGGAFF,TGTGCCAGCAGCTTTAGTTACGACGGCGGGGCTTTCTTT
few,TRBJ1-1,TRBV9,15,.,CASSPHPGTNTEAFF,TGTGCCAGCAGCCCTCACCCGGGTACGAACACTGAAGCTTTCTTT
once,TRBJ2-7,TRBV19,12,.,CASSRGSYEQYF,TGTGCCAGTAGCCGCGGGTCCTACGAGCAGTACTTC